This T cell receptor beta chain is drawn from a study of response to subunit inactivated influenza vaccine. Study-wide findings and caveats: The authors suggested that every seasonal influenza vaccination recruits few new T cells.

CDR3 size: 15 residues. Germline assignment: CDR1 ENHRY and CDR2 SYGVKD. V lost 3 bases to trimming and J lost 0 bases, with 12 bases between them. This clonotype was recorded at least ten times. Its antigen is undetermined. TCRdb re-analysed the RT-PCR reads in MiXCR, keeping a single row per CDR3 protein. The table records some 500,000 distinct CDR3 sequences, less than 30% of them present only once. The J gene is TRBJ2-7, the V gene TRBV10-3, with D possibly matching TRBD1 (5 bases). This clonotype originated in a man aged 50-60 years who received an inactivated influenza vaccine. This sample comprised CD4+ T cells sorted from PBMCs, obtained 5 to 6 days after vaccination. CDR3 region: CAISELGQGSYEQYF. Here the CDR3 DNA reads TGTGCCATCAGTGAATTGGGGCAGGGCTCCTACGAGCAGTACTTC.